This T cell receptor beta chain comes out of a study of cytomegalovirus exposure and HLA in healthy donors. Germline V gene sequence: CDR1 MDHEN, CDR2 SYDVKM. The trim removed 10 bases at V and 2 bases at J, leaving 18 bases unmatched. The CDR3 is 18 amino acids. Primers included in the PCR were 60 Vbeta and 13 Jbeta primers. The table came from immunoSEQ multiplex PCR; TCRdb's copy has only in-frame clones and leaves some out. This table has around 200,000 clones, approximately 80% appearing once. The sequence was obtained from a boy under 18 in good health and CMV-seronegative. The sample was PBMCs. This chain uses TRBV28 with TRBJ1-5; 9 bases agree with TRBD1. The CDR3 reads CATFWTGARRGGNQPQHF. The CDR3 DNA reads as TGTGCCACCTTCTGGACAGGGGCCCGTCGCGGGGGCAATCAGCCCCAGCATTTT.